The 17 T cell receptor beta chains below come from one sample, sequenced in a study of T cell responses to AZD1222 COVID-19 vaccine. Measured with immunoSEQ multiplex PCR; TCRdb has only the in-frame clones, and not every one. The sample carries some 130,000 clones, about 88% recorded once. Sequencing used peripheral blood, obtained on day 0 of MenACWY control vaccination. The receptors here all came from an adult in good health.

The chain has TRBV19 and TRBJ2-2, with D perhaps TRBD2 (5 bases). The CDR3 covers 13 residues. Trimming stripped 2 bases from V and 7 bases from J, with 8 bases between. CDR1 and CDR2 from the germline V gene are LNHDA and SQIVND (reference sequence). Here the CDR3 reads CASSILARGELFF. CDR3 sequence (DNA): TGTGCCAGTAGTATACTAGCTCGCGGGGAGCTGTTTTTT.

The chain uses TRBV6-5 and TRBJ2-7; possible D gene TRBD2, 6 bases. The CDR3 runs to 13 residues. Looked up from germline, CDR1 is MNHEY and CDR2 is SVGAGI. Trimming removed 2 bases from V and 7 bases from J, with 12 bases in between. The CDR3 bases are TGTGCCAGCAGTTACAGGAGCGGAGGGGAGCAGTACTTC. Its translation: CASSYRSGGEQYF.

This CDR3 reads CASSSQQGRKLFF. The CDR3 nucleotides read TGTGCCAGCTCATCGCAGCAGGGGCGAAAACTGTTTTTT. This chain links TRBV18 with TRBJ1-4, with a weak D call TRBD1 (6 bases). Germline V lookup: CDR1 KGHSH, CDR2 LQKENI. CDR3 length: 13 residues. V dropped 5 bases and J dropped 10 bases, with 14 bases sitting between them.

The genes are TRBV4-2 and TRBJ2-5; D may be TRBD2 (7 bases). The CDR3 runs to 16 residues. Trimming pared 4 bases from V and 5 bases from J, leaving 20 bases between. Germline V gene data show CDR1 as LGHNA and CDR2 as YNFKEQ. The CDR3: CASSRRGAGSEETQYF. In DNA form, the CDR3 reads TGTGCCAGCAGCCGTCGGGGGGCGGGATCGGAGGAGACCCAGTACTTC.

This chain uses TRBV9 with TRBJ1-2; D is ambiguous. V was trimmed by 0 bases and J by 8 bases, leaving 11 bases between them. The CDR3 has 13 amino acids. Germline V gene data show CDR1 as SGDLS and CDR2 as YYNGEE. DNA of the CDR3: TGTGCCAGCAGCGTAGAACAGTATAAAGGCTACACCTTC. Translated, it gives CASSVEQYKGYTF.

The gene calls are TRBV6-6 and TRBJ1-5; D remains unclear. Germline-derived CDR1 and CDR2 are MNHNY and SVGAGI (reference sequence). Deletions cut 1 base from V and 4 bases from J, with 11 bases between. This CDR3 is 15 amino acids long. This CDR3 is CASSYFRLANQPQHF. CDR3 sequence (DNA): TGTGCCAGCAGTTACTTCAGATTAGCAAATCAGCCCCAGCATTTT.

This rearrangement joins TRBV30 to TRBJ1-6; tentatively, D is TRBD1 (6 bases). The V and J ends lost 3 bases and 7 bases respectively, with 16 bases between them. This CDR3 has 15 residues. CDR1 and CDR2 (germline): GTSNPN, SVGIG (reference sequence). The CDR3 reads CAWRTQGRGNSPLHF. For the CDR3, the DNA is TGTGCCTGGAGGACACAGGGTAGGGGAAATTCACCCCTCCACTTT.

The chain carries TRBV5-1 and TRBJ2-3; D not certain. Germline V gene sequence: CDR1 SGHRS, CDR2 YFSETQ. V shed 0 bases and J shed 3 bases, with 11 bases lying between them. CDR3 length: 15 amino acids. As DNA, the CDR3 is TGCGCCAGCAGCTTGGACGGAGATCGAACAGATACGCAGTATTTT. It encodes CASSLDGDRTDTQYF.

This chain links TRBV4-2 with TRBJ1-3; 8 positions agree with TRBD1. The CDR3 contains 17 residues. J lost 1 base, V lost 4 bases, and 9 bases had no gene match. CDR1 is LGHNA and CDR2 is YNFKEQ in the germline V gene. The CDR3 nucleotides read TGTGCCAGCAGCCCGACTGGACAGGGATCGTCTGGAAACACCATATATTTT. Translating gives CASSPTGQGSSGNTIYF.

CDR3 loop: CASSVSSDTQYF. CDR3 DNA sequence: TGTGCCAGCAGCGTATCCTCCGATACGCAGTATTTT. V and J are TRBV9 and TRBJ2-3; D ambiguous. Trimming shortened V by 1 base and J by 6 bases, and 6 bases separated the two germline ends. Looked up from germline, CDR1 is SGDLS and CDR2 is YYNGEE. This CDR3 comprises 12 residues.

The chain employs TRBV6-5 and TRBJ1-1; the match to TRBD1 covers 9 bases. CDR3 length: 15 amino acids. V lost 8 bases, J lost 5 bases, and 12 bases stayed unmatched. Germline V gives CDR1 MNHEY, CDR2 SVGAGI. Here the CDR3 reads CASPPWTGEDTEAFF. CDR3 nucleotide sequence: TGTGCCAGCCCCCCATGGACAGGGGAGGATACTGAAGCTTTCTTT.

The chain has TRBV24-1 and TRBJ1-2; D is possibly TRBD1 (6 bases). Germline loops: CDR1 KGHDR, CDR2 SFDVKD. Between the trimmed V and J ends, which lost 6 bases and 2 bases, there was a span of 9 bases. This CDR3 has 13 residues. The DNA of the CDR3 is TGTGCCACCAGTCCGACAGGCAACTATGGCTACACCTTC. It specifies CATSPTGNYGYTF.

The chain couples TRBV15 to TRBJ2-7; a weak D match, TRBD2 (7 bases). The CDR3 runs to 16 residues. Germline CDR1 reads LNHNV; CDR2 reads YYDKDF (reference sequence). Trimming stripped 0 bases from V and 3 bases from J, with 15 bases between. CDR3 sequence reads: CATSRDLGGGRYEQYF. The DNA of the CDR3 is TGTGCCACCAGCAGAGATCTGGGGGGGGGCCGCTACGAGCAGTACTTC. The complete variable domain, with remaining parts taken from reference TRBV15 and TRBJ2-7, reads DAMVIQNPRYQVTQFGKPVTLSCSQTLNHNVMYWYQQKSSQAPKLLFHYYDKDFNNEADTPDNFQSRRPNTSFCFLDIRSPGLGDTAMYLCATSRDLGGGRYEQYFGPGTRLTVT.

CDR3 sequence (DNA): TGTGCCAGCAGTTTAATGGGACCCCAGACTGAAGCTTTCTTT. Translation: CASSLMGPQTEAFF. The chain couples TRBV28 to TRBJ1-1; weak D call: TRBD1 (5 bases). In germline, CDR1 is MDHEN, CDR2 SYDVKM. V lost 2 bases to trimming and J lost 5 bases, with 12 bases between them. The CDR3 extends over 14 amino acids.

The rearrangement uses TRBV4-2 and TRBJ2-7, with 10 positions matching TRBD2. The ends lost 1 base at V and 6 bases at J; junction bases unmatched: 6. CDR1 LGHNA and CDR2 YNFKEQ come from the germline V gene. This CDR3 has 15 amino acids. CDR3 loop: CASSQGGAGGFEQYF. The CDR3 DNA sequence: TGTGCCAGCAGCCAAGGGGGAGCGGGAGGGTTCGAGCAGTACTTC.

This clone came up once. The chain links TRBV2 to TRBJ2-7; tentative D call: TRBD2 (6 bases). This CDR3 has 12 amino acids. Germline V lookup: CDR1 SNHLY, CDR2 FYNNEI. V was pared by 6 bases and J by 3 bases, with 9 bases between. CDR3 nucleotide sequence: TGTGCCAGCAGGACGGACTACTACGAGCAGTACTTC. Translation gives CASRTDYYEQYF.

In nucleotides, the CDR3 is TGTGCCAGCAGTTACCAAACCCAGGGCGGGGGAGCTTTCTTT. Translated: CASSYQTQGGGAFF. The V and J genes are TRBV6-6 and TRBJ1-1; maybe TRBD1 (5 bases). Trimming shortened V by 2 bases and J by 10 bases, and 17 bases separated the two germline ends. Per germline, CDR1 MNHNY and CDR2 SVGAGI (reference sequence). There are 14 residues in the CDR3.